Presented here are 7 T cell receptor beta chains from one specimen sequenced in a study of spatial heterogeneity in lung cancer. Time point defined: sample taken at primary tumor resection. Tumor, nontumor lung or frozen PBMC supplied whole RNA, sequenced without sorting. Using its own MiXCR run on the 5' RACE reads, TCRdb lists one record per CDR3 protein. The profile shows approximately 9,400 distinct CDR3 sequences, 4.5% to 7% of them singletons. Source: PBMCs, taken at surgery. The receptors here all came from a male donor with early-stage non-small cell lung cancer.

This clonotype was observed many times. The chain's CDR3 is CSAGGTDTQYF. In nucleotides, the CDR3 is TGCAGTGCTGGGGGCACAGATACGCAGTATTTT. The chain is built from TRBV20-1 and TRBJ2-3, with D unclear. V lost 5 bases, J lost 1 base, and 4 bases lay in between. Germline V lookup: CDR1 DFQATT, CDR2 SNEGSKA (reference sequence). This CDR3 contains 11 residues.

This clonotype has at least ten counts. The rearrangement links TRBV7-4 to TRBJ2-2; the D gene is possibly TRBD1 (6 bases). Trimming pared 5 bases from V and 1 base from J, leaving 11 bases between. Germline CDR1 is SGHVT and CDR2 is SQSDAQ. The CDR3 is 15 residues long. This CDR3 reads CASSDRPENTGELFF. In DNA, the CDR3 is TGTGCCAGCAGCGACAGGCCCGAGAACACCGGGGAGCTGTTTTTT.

There are many counts of this clonotype. The rearrangement joins TRBV2 to TRBJ2-7, with D unclear. V gave up 6 bases and J gave up 2 bases, with 14 bases separating them. The germline V gene encodes CDR1 SNHLY and CDR2 FYNNEI. There are 14 residues in the CDR3. The CDR3 bases are TGTGCCAGCAGCGCTGGATCTTTAGCCTACGAGCAGTACTTC. This translates into CASSAGSLAYEQYF.

This clonotype has ten or more counts. The chain links TRBV28 to TRBJ2-1, with 8 nucleotides matching TRBD2. Per the germline V gene, CDR1 is MDHEN and CDR2 is SYDVKM. CDR3 length: 18 amino acids. V lost 2 bases to trimming and J lost 0 bases; unmatched junction nucleotides: 9. CDR3 bases: TGTGCCAGCAGTTTACACTCAGCGGGAGACAGCTCCTACAATGAGCAGTTCTTC. It is translated as CASSLHSAGDSSYNEQFF.

By share, this clonotype ranks as medium-sized (0.01 to 0.1%). The chain uses TRBV9 and TRBJ1-2; D not resolved. The CDR3 extends over 13 amino acids. The germline V and J ends were trimmed by 2 bases and 0 bases, with 5 bases remaining between them. Germline loops: CDR1 SGDLS, CDR2 YYNGEE. As DNA, the CDR3 is TGTGCCAGCAGCGTTGACGCTAACTATGGCTACACCTTC. Translation gives CASSVDANYGYTF.

In its sample, this clonotype was seen many times. The V call is TRBV29-1, the J call TRBJ1-2; D call uncertain. The CDR3 is made up of 12 amino acids. CDR1 and CDR2 from the germline V gene are SQVTM and ANQGSEA. Trimming removed 7 bases from V and 2 bases from J, with 11 bases in between. CDR3 loop: CSGSDINYGYTF. As DNA, the CDR3 is TGCAGCGGCTCAGACATAAACTATGGCTACACCTTC.

Ten or more counts support this clonotype. The V gene is TRBV15, the J gene TRBJ2-6; the D gene is possibly TRBD2 (7 bases). CDR1 is LNHNV and CDR2 is YYDKDF in the germline V gene (reference sequence). Trimming took 1 base from V and 0 from J, leaving 16 bases between them. The CDR3 is made up of 19 amino acids. The CDR3: CATSRATGGPISGANVLTF. CDR3 DNA: TGTGCCACCAGCAGAGCCACGGGGGGCCCGATCTCTGGGGCCAACGTCCTGACTTTC.